This passage covers 15 T cell receptor beta chains from one sample sequenced in a study of T-cell memory formation after mild COVID-19 (dated by TCRdb to about 2021). Libraries were made using 5' RACE. Sequencing used an Illumina NovaSeq 6000. The public reads were run again by TCRdb, first through fastp at Q25 and then through MiXCR, and only productive beta chains were kept. Here each entry gathers all rows of one CDR3 protein and keeps the most common genes and DNA. The sample has 300,000 to 350,000 distinct CDR3 sequences on record, approximately 19% of them singletons. Under 25% of the sample goes to the ten largest clones. Sequenced material: PBMCs or a T cell subset sorted from them (not recorded which). The receptors originated from a man aged 18 to 29 who had mild COVID-19 (a few samples of this study predate the infection). The sample titles of this study are shuffled in the database, so cell type and time point are left out; the donor was told from shared clones.

The table lists this clonotype with a few counts. CDR3: CASSLGGGRAEYF. For the CDR3, the DNA is TGTGCCAGCAGCTTAGGCGGCGGAAGGGCAGAGTACTTC. The rearrangement joins TRBV7-2 to TRBJ2-7, with unresolved D. This CDR3 region has 13 residues. Between the trimmed V and J ends, which lost 1 base and 11 bases, there was a span of 15 bases. Germline assignment: CDR1 SGHTA and CDR2 FQGNSA. Variable domain in full (rest from reference TRBV7-2 and TRBJ2-7): GAGVSQSPSNKVTEKGKDVELRCDPISGHTALYWYRQSLGQGLEFLIYFQGNSAPDKSGLPSDRFSAERTGGSVSTLTIQRTQQEDSAVYLCASSLGGGRAEYFGPGTRLTVT.

This clonotype was seen more than once but under ten times. The V and J genes are TRBV15 and TRBJ2-5, with D perhaps being TRBD1 or TRBD2 (5 bases each). The CDR3 runs 16 residues. The germline V and J ends were trimmed by 3 bases and 4 bases, with 18 bases remaining between them. Germline V gene sequence: CDR1 LNHNV, CDR2 YYDKDF (reference sequence). CDR3: CATSRGTVPQIETQYF. The CDR3 region has the DNA TGTGCCACCAGCAGGGGGACCGTACCTCAAATAGAGACCCAGTACTTC.

This clonotype has just a few counts. The chain recombines TRBV7-9 with TRBJ2-7; D possibly corresponds to TRBD2 (8 bases). The CDR3 length is 16 residues. The V gene lost 4 bases and the J gene lost 4 bases, with 20 bases spanning the gap. Germline V lookup: CDR1 SEHNR, CDR2 FQNEAQ (reference sequence). CDR3 amino acids: CASSSSGGGLNYEQYF. The CDR3 nucleotides are TGTGCCAGCAGCTCTTCGGGAGGGGGCCTAAATTACGAGCAGTACTTC.

This sequence joins TRBV6-5 and TRBJ2-2; 9 nucleotides agree with TRBD1. Germline values: CDR1 MNHEY, CDR2 SVGAGI. V gave up 6 bases and J gave up 4 bases; unmatched junction bases: 9. The CDR3 consists of 16 residues. The CDR3 region has the DNA TGTGCCAGCAGAGGAGGGACAGGGAGGCCCACCGGGGAGCTGTTTTTT. Translation: CASRGGTGRPTGELFF.

Here the CDR3 reads CASSLLGAEAFF. The CDR3 bases are TGTGCCAGCAGTTTATTAGGGGCTGAAGCTTTCTTT. The chain links TRBV27 to TRBJ1-1; D may be TRBD1 (5 bases). The CDR3 consists of 12 residues. The ends were cut back, 1 base at V and 6 bases at J, with 6 bases in the middle. Per germline, CDR1 MNHEY and CDR2 SMNVEV (reference sequence).

The V call is TRBV20-1, the J call TRBJ2-3; D not resolved. This CDR3 is built from 17 residues. Deletions cut 0 bases from V and 0 bases from J, with 16 bases between. Germline lookup yields CDR1 DFQATT and CDR2 SNEGSKA (reference sequence). The CDR3 DNA reads as TGCAGTGCTAGAGAGATAAGGGCACTCCCAAGCACAGATACGCAGTATTTT. This translates into CSAREIRALPSTDTQYF.

The chain has TRBV7-2 and TRBJ1-5, with TRBD1 matching over 7 bases. Looked up from germline, CDR1 is SGHTA and CDR2 is FQGNSA. V was pared by 5 bases and J by 1 base, with 5 bases of the junction left unmatched. CDR3 length equals 15 residues. CDR3 loop: CASSRQGTSNQPQHF. Here the CDR3 DNA reads TGTGCCAGCAGCCGACAGGGTACGAGCAATCAGCCCCAGCATTTT.

The sample holds a few counts of this clonotype. The chain combines TRBV7-4 with TRBJ2-5; no reliable D call. The CDR3 is 14 residues long. Germline-derived CDR1 and CDR2 are SGHVT and SQSDAQ. V lost 7 bases and J lost 2, with 14 bases in between. CDR3 loop: CASNYRPGQETQYF. CDR3 DNA: TGTGCCAGCAACTACCGACCCGGACAAGAGACCCAGTACTTC.

This clonotype was found a few times. This chain joins TRBV6-5 and TRBJ2-7, with D unresolved. Trimming took 0 bases from V and 2 from J, leaving 11 bases between them. CDR3 size: 15 residues. CDR1 MNHEY and CDR2 SVGAGI come from the germline V gene. This CDR3 is CASSYSIATTYEQYV. The CDR3 region has the DNA TGTGCCAGCAGTTACTCGATTGCCACCACCTACGAGCAGTACGTC.

This clonotype was picked up a small number of times. The gene calls are TRBV5-4 and TRBJ2-5, with TRBD2 matching over 12 bases. In germline, CDR1 is SGHNT, CDR2 YYREEE (reference sequence). The CDR3 runs 17 residues. With V trimmed by 3 bases and J by 4 bases, 10 bases remained unmatched. The CDR3 spells CASSSPGLAGFGETQYF. The CDR3 DNA reads as TGTGCCAGCAGCTCCCCCGGACTAGCGGGGTTTGGAGAGACCCAGTACTTC. The full variable domain, completed using reference TRBV5-4 and TRBJ2-5, is ETGVTQSPTHLIKTRGQQVTLRCSSQSGHNTVSWYQQALGQGPQFIFQYYREEENGRGNFPPRFSGLQFPNYSSELNVNALELDDSALYLCASSSPGLAGFGETQYFGPGTRLLVL.

V is TRBV4-3 and J is TRBJ1-2, with 8 positions matching TRBD1. With V trimmed by 0 bases and J by 7 bases, 1 base remained unmatched. This CDR3 region has 13 residues. The germline V gene has CDR1 LGHNA and CDR2 YSLEER. CDR3 nucleotides: TGCGCCAGCAGCCAAGACAGGGGGCCTGGCTACACCTTC. It yields the protein CASSQDRGPGYTF.

This clonotype has more than one count but fewer than ten. This chain uses TRBV7-2 with TRBJ1-4; a possible D gene is TRBD1 (5 bases). There are 14 residues in the CDR3. V lost 3 bases and J 8 bases, leaving 13 bases between the germline ends. Looked up from germline, CDR1 is SGHTA and CDR2 is FQGNSA. CDR3: CASSLRQGAEKLFF. The CDR3 DNA follows: TGTGCCAGCAGCTTGAGGCAGGGCGCAGAAAAACTGTTTTTT.

This clonotype was detected a few times. V usage is TRBV5-1 and J usage is TRBJ2-1; 10 bases align to TRBD1. V was pared by 2 bases and J by 9 bases, with 8 bases of the junction left unmatched. The V gene's germline CDR1 is SGHRS and CDR2 YFSETQ. CDR3 size: 15 residues. Here the CDR3 DNA reads TGCGCCAGCAGCTTCCGACAGGGGGCTTGGGGTGAGCAGTTCTTC. Translation gives CASSFRQGAWGEQFF.

This chain joins TRBV9 and TRBJ1-3; 7 positions agree with TRBD1. CDR1 SGDLS and CDR2 YYNGEE come from the germline V gene. Germline trimming cut 3 bases from V and 3 bases from J; bases unmatched to any gene: 12. This CDR3 has 17 residues. The CDR3 DNA reads TGTGCCAGCAGCGCCCGGGACAGCAAATTTGTTGGAAACACCATATATTTT. It specifies CASSARDSKFVGNTIYF.

This chain connects TRBV20-1 to TRBJ2-7, with 7 nucleotides matching TRBD1. V shed 5 bases and J 3 bases; nucleotides not matched to a gene: 7. This CDR3 contains 13 residues. Germline assignment: CDR1 DFQATT and CDR2 SNEGSKA (reference sequence). The CDR3 loop reads CSAGTVGVYEQYF. CDR3 sequence (DNA): TGCAGTGCTGGGACAGTCGGGGTCTACGAGCAGTACTTC.